Below, 13 T cell receptor beta chains from the same sample are listed, as sequenced in a study of blood T cells in healthy people across ages. PCR was performed a second time for roughly 6 to 12 cycles using a sample-barcoded 5' primer and a J-beta primer mix. TCRdb recomputed calls from the 5' RACE reads with MiXCR, one row per CDR3 protein. The table has around 780,000 distinct CDR3 sequences, around three fifths seen once; the top ten hold about 26%. Sequencing input: blood. Receptors were obtained from a man aged 35 to 55 in good health.

This clonotype was detected a few times. This rearrangement joins TRBV20-1 to TRBJ1-5; D might be TRBD1 (5 bases). The CDR3 extends over 14 amino acids. V shed 6 bases and J shed 4 bases, with 16 bases lying between them. Germline CDR1 and CDR2: DFQATT and SNEGSKA (reference sequence). The CDR3 bases are TGCAGTGCAAAGACTGGGGGGGATAATCAGCCCCAGCATTTT. Encoded protein: CSAKTGGDNQPQHF.

The gene calls are TRBV7-2 and TRBJ1-1; D not resolved. The CDR3 contains 14 residues. From germline, CDR1 is SGHTA and CDR2 FQGNSA. Trimming took off 2 bases at V and 3 bases at J, with 10 bases between the two ends. The CDR3 DNA reads as TGTGCCAGCAGCTTAAGAGGGTGGGACACTGAAGCTTTCTTT. Amino acid sequence: CASSLRGWDTEAFF.

As regards this clonotype: A much larger clonotype is one base distant, so this may be a read error. This chain joins TRBV20-1 and TRBJ2-1; TRBD2 might be the D (5 bases). The CDR3 length is 15 residues. Trimming took 0 bases from V and 10 from J, leaving 19 bases between them. In germline, CDR1 is DFQATT, CDR2 SNEGSKA (reference sequence). CDR3 nucleotides: TGCAGTGCTAGAGATGGGAGCCCTCCGGCCAAGGAGCAGTTCTTC. Translated, it gives CSARDGSPPAKEQFF.

As regards this clonotype: This may arise from a read error, as a much more abundant clone is one base away. This chain links TRBV6-2 or TRBV6-3 with TRBJ2-7; TRBD2 aligns across 12 bases. Trimming cost V 9 bases and J 0 bases; bases outside gene matches: 3. This CDR3 region has 14 residues. Germline-derived CDR1 and CDR2 are MNHEY and SVGEGT. The CDR3 DNA reads TGTGCCAGATGGACTAGCGGGATCTCCTACGAGCAGTACTTC. Its protein is CARWTSGISYEQYF.

This clonotype occurred a few times. V usage is TRBV20-1 and J usage is TRBJ2-7; D is possibly TRBD1 or TRBD2 (5 bases each). The V end was cut by 0 bases, the J end by 9 bases, with 15 bases between. Germline V lookup: CDR1 DFQATT, CDR2 SNEGSKA (reference sequence). This CDR3 spans 13 amino acids. The CDR3: CSARDPGAEAQYF. The CDR3 coding sequence is TGCAGTGCTAGAGATCCCGGGGCCGAGGCGCAGTACTTC.

The genes are TRBV19 and TRBJ2-5; D is unclear. This CDR3 has 12 residues. Looked up from germline, CDR1 is LNHDA and CDR2 is SQIVND (reference sequence). V lost 7 bases to trimming and J lost 1 base, with 7 bases between them. DNA for the CDR3: TGTGCCAGTATGTCTGTCCAAGAGACCCAGTACTTC. Translating it yields CASMSVQETQYF.

The gene calls are TRBV27 and TRBJ1-1, with 7 bases fitting TRBD1. Germline trimming cut 5 bases from V and 6 bases from J; bases unmatched to any gene: 3. Per germline, CDR1 MNHEY and CDR2 SMNVEV (reference sequence). The CDR3 is 12 amino acids. The CDR3 region is CASSRQGSEAFF. CDR3 nucleotide sequence: TGTGCCAGCAGTCGACAGGGCTCTGAAGCTTTCTTT.

V is TRBV30 and J is TRBJ1-2; 7 bases agree with TRBD1. The trim removed 3 bases at V and 2 bases at J, leaving 6 bases unmatched. CDR3 size: 14 residues. Germline V gives CDR1 GTSNPN, CDR2 SVGIG (reference sequence). The CDR3 protein is CAWSTGQRNYGYTF. The CDR3 region has the DNA TGTGCCTGGAGCACGGGACAGAGGAACTATGGCTACACCTTC.

This clonotype has a single count. This chain joins TRBV11-1 and TRBJ2-3, with D unresolved. The CDR3 consists of 15 residues. Trimming removed 2 bases at V and 2 bases at J, with 11 bases between. Germline V gene sequence: CDR1 SGHAT, CDR2 FQDESV (reference sequence). CDR3 nucleotides: TGTGCCAGCAGCTTATCTTCAGGTCCCACAGATACGCAGTATTTT. Protein: CASSLSSGPTDTQYF. The full variable domain, in which reference TRBV11-1 and TRBJ2-3 provide the parts outside the CDR3, is EAEVAQSPRYKITEKSQAVAFWCDPISGHATLYWYRQILGQGPELLVQFQDESVVDDSQLPKDRFSAERLKGVDSTLKIQPAELGDSAMYLCASSLSSGPTDTQYFGPGTRLTVL.

In nucleotides, the CDR3 is TGTGCCAGCAGTTTCAGGAACACCGGGGAGCTGTTTTTT. The encoded protein is CASSFRNTGELFF. The chain links TRBV12-3 or TRBV12-4 to TRBJ2-2; no firm D call. V was trimmed by 3 bases and J by 1 base, leaving 3 bases between them. The CDR3 length is 13 residues.

The V and J genes are TRBV28 and TRBJ2-7, with D maybe TRBD2 (6 bases). Germline lookup yields CDR1 MDHEN and CDR2 SYDVKM. Between the trimmed V and J ends, which lost 4 bases and 5 bases, there was a span of 24 bases. This CDR3 spans 17 amino acids. CDR3 in amino acids: CASSSLLTRTGVHEQYF. Written as DNA, the CDR3 is TGTGCCAGCAGTTCTCTCCTCACCCGGACGGGAGTTCACGAGCAGTACTTC.

The chain has TRBV4-3 and TRBJ2-5; 7 bases match TRBD2. V gave up 1 base and J gave up 5 bases; unmatched junction bases: 4. Per the germline V gene, CDR1 is LGHNA and CDR2 is YSLEER. The CDR3 has 14 amino acids. This chain's CDR3 is CASSQGDSGETQYF. As DNA, the CDR3 is TGCGCCAGCAGCCAAGGTGATAGCGGGGAGACCCAGTACTTC.

This sequence joins TRBV14 and TRBJ2-7; TRBD2 aligns across 10 bases. CDR1 is SGHDN and CDR2 is FVKESK in the germline V gene. With V trimmed by 2 bases and J by 6 bases, 7 bases remained unmatched. The CDR3 contains 15 residues. The CDR3 DNA sequence: TGTGCCAGCAGCCAAAGGGGGCTAGCGGGAGTCGAGCAGTACTTC. This gives the protein CASSQRGLAGVEQYF. The variable domain in full, with the rest retrieved from reference TRBV14 and TRBJ2-7, is EAGVTQFPSHSVIEKGQTVTLRCDPISGHDNLYWYRRVMGKEIKFLLHFVKESKQDESGMPNNRFLAERTGGTYSTLKVQPAELEDSGVYFCASSQRGLAGVEQYFGPGTRLTVT.